This T cell receptor beta chain was sequenced for a study of cytomegalovirus exposure and HLA in healthy donors. The study's findings and limits: Later on, a genetic analysis was performed. It linked a missense variant in DCLRE1C with V- and J-gene trimming of TCR beta.

With regard to this clone: No antigen is known for it.

Donors likely had unrecorded immune exposures despite being nominally healthy when sampled. The PCR contained 60 Vbeta and 13 Jbeta primers. Authors' data handling: Later, 65 million to 85 million unique TCR beta chains were counted in an analysis, and roughly 10 million of them were shared. Data came from immunoSEQ multiplex PCR; TCRdb stores just in-frame clones and leaves some out. That table supplies the V and J calls and clone size; D and trimming were determined from the DNA. The sample holds approximately 200,000 clones, roughly 78% seen once. Looked up from germline, CDR1 is MRHNA and CDR2 is SNTAGT. The V segment lost 2 bases and the J segment 8 bases; nucleotides outside the gene matches: 8. The CDR3 has 15 residues.

The V gene is TRBV6-4, the J gene TRBJ2-1; 8 nucleotides agree with TRBD2. The sequenced sample was PBMCs. The receptor comes from a woman aged 30 to 39 in good health and CMV-seropositive. Here the CDR3 DNA reads TGTGCCAGCAGTGACGGGGGCGGGGGGAACGATGAGCAGTTCTTC. It translates to CASSDGGGGNDEQFF.